Described below is a single T cell receptor (beta chain) sequence and its context. Assay used: immunoSEQ multiplex PCR; TCRdb lists only in-frame clones, some missing. The sample gives tens of thousands of clones, under 90% of which show up once; 0.25% to 0.35% is in the top ten. Germline V CDR1 and CDR2: MGHRA, YSYEKL. The CDR3 is 17 amino acids. After removal of 0 bases from V and 7 bases from J, the junction contained 13 bases not matched to a gene. The data are from a study of STAT5B mutations in CD4+ large granular lymphocyte leukemia. This sequence joins TRBV4-1 and TRBJ2-5, with TRBD2 identical over 8 bases. The receptor's source is a human donor in good health. The specimen sequenced was CD4+ T cells from blood buffy coats. CDR3 amino acids: CASSQEGRPGGPWTQYF. CDR3 nucleotides: TGCGCCAGCAGCCAAGAAGGCCGGCCGGGGGGGCCATGGACCCAGTACTTC.